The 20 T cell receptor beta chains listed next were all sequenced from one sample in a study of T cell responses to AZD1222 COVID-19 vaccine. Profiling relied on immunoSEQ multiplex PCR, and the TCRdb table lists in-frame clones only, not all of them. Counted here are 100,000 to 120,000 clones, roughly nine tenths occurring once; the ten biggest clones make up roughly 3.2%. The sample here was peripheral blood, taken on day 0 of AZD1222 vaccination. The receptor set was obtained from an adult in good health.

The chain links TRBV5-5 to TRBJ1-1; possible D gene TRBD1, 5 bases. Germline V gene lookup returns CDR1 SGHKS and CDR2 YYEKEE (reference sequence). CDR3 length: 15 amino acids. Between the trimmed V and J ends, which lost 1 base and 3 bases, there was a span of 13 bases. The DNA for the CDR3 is TGTGCCAGCAGCTTGCAAGGGGCGGGGGACACTGAAGCTTTCTTT. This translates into CASSLQGAGDTEAFF.

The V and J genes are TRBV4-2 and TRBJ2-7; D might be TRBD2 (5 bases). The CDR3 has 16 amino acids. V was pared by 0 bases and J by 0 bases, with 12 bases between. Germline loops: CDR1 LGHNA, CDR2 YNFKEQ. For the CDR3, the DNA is TGTGCCAGCAGCCAAGATCCCGGACTGAACTCCTACGAGCAGTACTTC. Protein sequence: CASSQDPGLNSYEQYF.

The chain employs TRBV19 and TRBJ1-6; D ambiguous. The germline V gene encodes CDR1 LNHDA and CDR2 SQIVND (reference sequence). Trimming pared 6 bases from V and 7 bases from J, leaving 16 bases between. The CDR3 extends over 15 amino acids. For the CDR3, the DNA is TGTGCCAGTAGCAAGGCTGAGGCCTTAAATTCACCCCTCCACTTT. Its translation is CASSKAEALNSPLHF.

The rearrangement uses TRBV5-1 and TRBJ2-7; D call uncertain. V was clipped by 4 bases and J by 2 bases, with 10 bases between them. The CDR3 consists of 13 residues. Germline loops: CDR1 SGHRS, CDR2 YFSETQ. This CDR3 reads CASSPWGAYEQYF. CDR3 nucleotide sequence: TGCGCCAGCAGCCCGTGGGGTGCCTACGAGCAGTACTTC.

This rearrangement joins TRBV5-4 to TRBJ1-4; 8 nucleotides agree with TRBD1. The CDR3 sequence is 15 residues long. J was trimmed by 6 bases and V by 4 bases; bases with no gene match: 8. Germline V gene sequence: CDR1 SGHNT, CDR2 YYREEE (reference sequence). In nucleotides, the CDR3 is TGTGCCAGCAGCGTAGGGACAGGTGGGGATGAAAAACTGTTTTTT. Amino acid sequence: CASSVGTGGDEKLFF.

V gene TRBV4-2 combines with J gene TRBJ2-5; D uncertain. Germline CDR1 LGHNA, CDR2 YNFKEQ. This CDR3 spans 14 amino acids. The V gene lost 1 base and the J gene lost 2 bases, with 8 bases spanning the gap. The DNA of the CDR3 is TGTGCCAGCAGCCAAGTAAGACGACAAGAGACCCAGTACTTC. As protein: CASSQVRRQETQYF.

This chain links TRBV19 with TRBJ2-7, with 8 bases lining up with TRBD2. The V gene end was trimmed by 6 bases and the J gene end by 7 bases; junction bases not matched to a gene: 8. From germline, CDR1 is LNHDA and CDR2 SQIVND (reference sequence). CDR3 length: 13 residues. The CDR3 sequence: CASRRAGAREQYF. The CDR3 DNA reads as TGTGCCAGTAGGAGAGCGGGAGCGAGGGAGCAGTACTTC.

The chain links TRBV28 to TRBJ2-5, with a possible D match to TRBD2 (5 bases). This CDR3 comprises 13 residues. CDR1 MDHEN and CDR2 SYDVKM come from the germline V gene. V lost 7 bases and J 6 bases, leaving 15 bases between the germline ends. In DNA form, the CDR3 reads TGTGCCAGCATCCCCCCCGGGGTTCAGACCCAGTACTTC. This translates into CASIPPGVQTQYF.

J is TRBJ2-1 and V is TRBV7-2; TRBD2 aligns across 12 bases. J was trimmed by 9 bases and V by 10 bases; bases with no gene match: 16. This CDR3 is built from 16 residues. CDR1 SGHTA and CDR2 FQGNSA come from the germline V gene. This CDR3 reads CATGAGLAGGGFEQFF. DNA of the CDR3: TGTGCCACAGGAGCGGGGCTAGCGGGAGGGGGGTTTGAGCAGTTCTTC.

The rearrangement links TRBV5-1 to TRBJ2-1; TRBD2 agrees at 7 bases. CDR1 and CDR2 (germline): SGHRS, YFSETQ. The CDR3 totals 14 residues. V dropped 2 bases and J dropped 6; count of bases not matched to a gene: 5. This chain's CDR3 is CASSFGGRINEQFF. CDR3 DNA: TGCGCCAGCAGCTTCGGCGGGAGAATCAATGAGCAGTTCTTC.

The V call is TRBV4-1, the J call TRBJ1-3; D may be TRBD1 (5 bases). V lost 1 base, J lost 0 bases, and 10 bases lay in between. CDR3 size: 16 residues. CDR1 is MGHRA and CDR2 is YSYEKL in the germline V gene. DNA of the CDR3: TGCGCCAGCAGCCAAGTTGGGACGATCTCTGGAAACACCATATATTTT. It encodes CASSQVGTISGNTIYF.

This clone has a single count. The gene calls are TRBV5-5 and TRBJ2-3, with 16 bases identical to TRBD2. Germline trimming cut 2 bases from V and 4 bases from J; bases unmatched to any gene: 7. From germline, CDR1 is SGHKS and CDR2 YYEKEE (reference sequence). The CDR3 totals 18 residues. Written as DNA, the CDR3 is TGTGCCAGCAGCTTCTCCGGGACTAGCGGGGGGGCGGCAGATACGCAGTATTTT. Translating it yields CASSFSGTSGGAADTQYF.

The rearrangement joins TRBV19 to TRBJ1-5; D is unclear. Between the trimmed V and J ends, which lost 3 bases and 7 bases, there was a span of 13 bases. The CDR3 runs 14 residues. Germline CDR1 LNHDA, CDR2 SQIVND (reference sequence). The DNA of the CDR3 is TGTGCCAGTAGTATCGTAAGGGTGGGCCAGCCCCAGCATTTT. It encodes CASSIVRVGQPQHF.

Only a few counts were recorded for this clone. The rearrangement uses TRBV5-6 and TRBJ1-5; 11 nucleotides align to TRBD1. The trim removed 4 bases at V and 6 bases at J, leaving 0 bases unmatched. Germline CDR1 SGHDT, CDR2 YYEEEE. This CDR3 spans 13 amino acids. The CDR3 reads CASSGTGGQPQHF. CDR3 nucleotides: TGTGCCAGCAGCGGGACAGGGGGTCAGCCCCAGCATTTT.

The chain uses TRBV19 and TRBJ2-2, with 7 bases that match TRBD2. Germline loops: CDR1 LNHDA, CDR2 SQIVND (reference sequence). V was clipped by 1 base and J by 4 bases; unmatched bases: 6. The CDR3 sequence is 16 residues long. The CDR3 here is CASSIVNGRSTGELFF. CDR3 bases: TGTGCCAGTAGTATAGTTAACGGGAGGTCCACCGGGGAGCTGTTTTTT.

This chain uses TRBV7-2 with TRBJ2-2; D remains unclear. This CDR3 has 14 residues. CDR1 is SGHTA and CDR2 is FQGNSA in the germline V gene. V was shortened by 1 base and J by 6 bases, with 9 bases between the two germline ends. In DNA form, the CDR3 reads TGTGCCAGCAGCTTAGGGCGGCAGCCCGGGGAGCTGTTTTTT. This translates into CASSLGRQPGELFF. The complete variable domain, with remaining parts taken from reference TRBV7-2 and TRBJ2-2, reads GAGVSQSPSNKVTEKGKDVELRCDPISGHTALYWYRQSLGQGLEFLIYFQGNSAPDKSGLPSDRFSAERTGGSVSTLTIQRTQQEDSAVYLCASSLGRQPGELFFGEGSRLTVL.

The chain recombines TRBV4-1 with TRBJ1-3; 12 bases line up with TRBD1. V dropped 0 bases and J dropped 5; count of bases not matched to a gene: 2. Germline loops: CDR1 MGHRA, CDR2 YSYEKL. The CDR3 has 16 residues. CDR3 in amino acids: CASSQEGQGARNTIYF. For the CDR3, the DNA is TGCGCCAGCAGCCAAGAGGGACAGGGGGCGAGAAACACCATATATTTT.

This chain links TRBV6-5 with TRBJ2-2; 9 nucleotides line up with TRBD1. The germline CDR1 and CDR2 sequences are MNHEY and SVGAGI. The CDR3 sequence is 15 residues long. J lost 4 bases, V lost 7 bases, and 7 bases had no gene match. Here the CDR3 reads CASTLGGQGTGELFF. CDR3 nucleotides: TGTGCCAGCACCCTAGGGGGACAGGGCACCGGGGAGCTGTTTTTT.

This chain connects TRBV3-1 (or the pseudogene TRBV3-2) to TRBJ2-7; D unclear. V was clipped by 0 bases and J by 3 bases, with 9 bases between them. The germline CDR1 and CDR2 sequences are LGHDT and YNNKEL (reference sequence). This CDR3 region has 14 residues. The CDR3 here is CASSQDQELYEQYF. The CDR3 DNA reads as TGTGCCAGCAGCCAAGATCAAGAGCTCTACGAGCAGTACTTC.

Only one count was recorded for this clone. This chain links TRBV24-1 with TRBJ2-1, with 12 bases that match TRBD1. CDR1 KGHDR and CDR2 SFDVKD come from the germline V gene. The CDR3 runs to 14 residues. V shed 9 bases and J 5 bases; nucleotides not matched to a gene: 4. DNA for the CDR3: TGTGCCACCGGGACAGGGGGCTCTCACAATGAGCAGTTCTTC. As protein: CATGTGGSHNEQFF.